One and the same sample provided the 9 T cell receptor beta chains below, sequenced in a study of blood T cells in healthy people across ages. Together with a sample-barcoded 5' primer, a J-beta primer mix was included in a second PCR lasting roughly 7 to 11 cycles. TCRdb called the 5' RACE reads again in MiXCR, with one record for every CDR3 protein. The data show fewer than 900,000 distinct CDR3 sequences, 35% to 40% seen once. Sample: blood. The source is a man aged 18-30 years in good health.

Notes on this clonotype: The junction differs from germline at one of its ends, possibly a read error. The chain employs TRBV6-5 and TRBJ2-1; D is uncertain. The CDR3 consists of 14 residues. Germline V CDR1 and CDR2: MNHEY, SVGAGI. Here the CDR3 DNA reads TGTGCCAGCAGTGACGCGGACGGAGTCGATGACCAGTTCTTC. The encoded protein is CASSDADGVDDQFF.

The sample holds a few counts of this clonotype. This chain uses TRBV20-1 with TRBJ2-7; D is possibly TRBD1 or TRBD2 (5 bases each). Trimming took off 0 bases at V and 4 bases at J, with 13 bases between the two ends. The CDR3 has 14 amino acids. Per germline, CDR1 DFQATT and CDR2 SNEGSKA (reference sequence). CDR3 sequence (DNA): TGCAGTGCTAGAGAACCGGGACGGAGATACGAGCAGTACTTC. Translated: CSAREPGRRYEQYF.

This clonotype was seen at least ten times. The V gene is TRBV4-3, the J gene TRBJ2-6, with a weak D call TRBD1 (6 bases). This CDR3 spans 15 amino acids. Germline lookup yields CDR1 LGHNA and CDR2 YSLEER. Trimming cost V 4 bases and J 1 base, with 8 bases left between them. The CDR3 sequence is CASSPGTSGANVLTF. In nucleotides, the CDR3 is TGCGCCAGCAGCCCAGGGACATCTGGGGCCAACGTCCTGACTTTC.

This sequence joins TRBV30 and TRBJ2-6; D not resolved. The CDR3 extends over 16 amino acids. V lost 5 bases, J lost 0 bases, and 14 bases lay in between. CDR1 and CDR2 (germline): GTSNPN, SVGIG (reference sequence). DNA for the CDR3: TGTGCCTGGTTTCCAGGATTCCTCTCTGGGGCCAACGTCCTGACTTTC. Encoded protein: CAWFPGFLSGANVLTF.

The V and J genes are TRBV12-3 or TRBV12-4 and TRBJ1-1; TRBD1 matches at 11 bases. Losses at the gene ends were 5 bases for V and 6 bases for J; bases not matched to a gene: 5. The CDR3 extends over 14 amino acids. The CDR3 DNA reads TGTGCCAGCAGTCAAGGGACAGGGGGATCTGAAGCTTTCTTT. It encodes CASSQGTGGSEAFF.

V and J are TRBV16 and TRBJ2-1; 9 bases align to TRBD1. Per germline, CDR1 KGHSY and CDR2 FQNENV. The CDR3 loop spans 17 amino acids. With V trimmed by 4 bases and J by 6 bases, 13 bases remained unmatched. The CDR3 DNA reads TGTGCCAGCAGCCGAGGAGAAGGGACAGGGCGAGGCAATGAGCAGTTCTTC. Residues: CASSRGEGTGRGNEQFF.

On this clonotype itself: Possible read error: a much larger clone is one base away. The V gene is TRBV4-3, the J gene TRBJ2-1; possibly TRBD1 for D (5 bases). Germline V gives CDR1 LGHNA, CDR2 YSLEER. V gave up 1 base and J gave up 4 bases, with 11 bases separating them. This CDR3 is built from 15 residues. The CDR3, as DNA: TGCGCCAGCAGCCAAGTTAACAGGCTATACAATGAGCAGTTCTTC. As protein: CASSQVNRLYNEQFF.

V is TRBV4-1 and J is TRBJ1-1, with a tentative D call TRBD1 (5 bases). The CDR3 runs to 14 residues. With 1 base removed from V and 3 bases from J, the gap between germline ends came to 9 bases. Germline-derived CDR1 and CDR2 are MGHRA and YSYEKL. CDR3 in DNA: TGCGCCAGCAGCCAAGCCGCGGGGGACACTGAAGCTTTCTTT. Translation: CASSQAAGDTEAFF.

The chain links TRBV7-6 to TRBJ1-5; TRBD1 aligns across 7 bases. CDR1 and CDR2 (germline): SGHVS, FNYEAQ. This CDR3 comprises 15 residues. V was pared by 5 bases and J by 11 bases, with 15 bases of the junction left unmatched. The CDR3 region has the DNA TGTGCCAGCAGCGAGAGACAGGGATGGAACCAGTCCCAGCATTTT. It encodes CASSERQGWNQSQHF.